Shown below are 5 T cell receptor beta chains from a single sample sequenced in a study of blood T cell repertoires in COVID-19. Clones were sequenced by immunoSEQ multiplex PCR, and TCRdb holds only the in-frame ones, with some missing. The repertoire holds about 470,000 clones, with about 85% as singletons. The sequenced sample was PBMCs or T cells enriched from blood (not recorded which). The receptors stem from a young woman who had recovered from COVID-19.

This chain joins TRBV5-6 and TRBJ1-2; perhaps TRBD1 as D (5 bases). Germline V gene data show CDR1 as SGHDT and CDR2 as YYEEEE. The germline V and J ends were trimmed by 6 bases and 4 bases, with 19 bases remaining between them. The CDR3 is made up of 15 amino acids. The CDR3 region has the DNA TGTGCCAGCACCCTCCTCACGCTGACAGTCTATGGCTACACCTTC. As protein: CASTLLTLTVYGYTF.

The chain links TRBV3-1 (or the pseudogene TRBV3-2) to TRBJ2-5; D gene ambiguous. This CDR3 has 13 amino acids. V lost 1 base, J lost 2 bases, and 5 bases lay in between. Germline CDR1 and CDR2: LGHDT and YNNKEL (reference sequence). CDR3 residues: CASSQARQETQYF. The CDR3 DNA reads as TGTGCCAGCAGCCAAGCCAGACAAGAGACCCAGTACTTC.

The genes are TRBV7-8 and TRBJ1-5; D remains unclear. The V end lost 5 bases, the J end lost 8 bases, and 16 bases lay between the germline ends. The CDR3 spans 14 residues. Germline values: CDR1 SGHVS, CDR2 FQNEAQ. The CDR3 sequence: CASSRLYGSEPQHF. CDR3 in DNA: TGTGCCAGCAGCCGGCTCTACGGGTCAGAGCCCCAGCATTTT.

The gene calls are TRBV3-1 (or the pseudogene TRBV3-2) and TRBJ2-1, with 7 bases identical to TRBD2. Germline V CDR1 and CDR2: LGHDT, YNNKEL (reference sequence). This CDR3 spans 17 amino acids. V was pared by 0 bases and J by 0 bases, with 5 bases of the junction left unmatched. The CDR3 spells CASSQDGQRGSYNEQFF. In DNA form, the CDR3 reads TGTGCCAGCAGCCAAGACGGCCAGCGGGGCTCCTACAATGAGCAGTTCTTC.

The sample holds one count of this clone. The rearrangement uses TRBV10-2 and TRBJ1-1; D ambiguous. The CDR3 runs to 14 residues. Trimming took 6 bases from V and 4 from J, leaving 15 bases between them. From germline, CDR1 is WSHSY and CDR2 SAAADI. The CDR3, as DNA: TGCGCCAGCAGCCCCGGTTCTCCCCCCACTGAAGCTTTCTTT. This gives the protein CASSPGSPPTEAFF.